This TCR beta chain is drawn from a study of lymphopenia after photon versus proton radiotherapy. Study-wide results and limits: Post-nadir diversity loss with photons came from oligoclonal expansion, particularly CD8+ Temra cells. Under photons, naive T cells and diversity fell while effector/memory populations rose. Larger post-nadir TCR diversity loss correlated inversely with survival in deceased patients.

About this clone: Its antigen is unknown.

Assay: immunoSEQ multiplex PCR; the TCRdb copy retains only in-frame clones and omits some. The sample records 40,000 to 55,000 clones, 92% being singletons. The clonotype originates from a woman between 40 and 55 years old with cholangiocarcinoma. The sequencing here drew on peripheral blood, taken from a patient treated with photon-based radiotherapy.

CDR3 residues: CAWSYPEYTNYGYTF. DNA of the CDR3: TGTGCCTGGAGTTATCCGGAGTATACCAACTATGGCTACACCTTC. The gene calls are TRBV30 and TRBJ1-2; D not resolved. Trimming removed 2 bases at V and 2 bases at J, with 15 bases between. The CDR3 contains 15 residues. Germline V gene lookup returns CDR1 GTSNPN and CDR2 SVGIG (reference sequence).